This T cell receptor beta chain is from a study of cytomegalovirus exposure and HLA in healthy donors. Regarding the study as a whole: TCR beta V segments were, for the most part, productive about 87% or about 30% of the time in an earlier analysis. Later analysis suggested links between common viral pathogens and several top significant clusters. In the analysis, some V segments, TRBV6-2 and TRBV6-3 included, were excluded as indistinguishable. Investigators reported some 150 TCR beta chains as tied to cytomegalovirus.

Trimming cost V 0 bases and J 3 bases; bases outside gene matches: 6. This CDR3 is built from 16 residues. CDR1 is SGHRS, CDR2 YFSETQ, per germline. Points on this clone: Its antigen is not known.

Primers for the PCR totalled 60 Vbeta and 13 Jbeta. Generated by immunoSEQ multiplex PCR, the TCRdb table keeps only in-frame clones and is missing some. The sample table sets out about 190,000 clones. The TCR sequence derives from a woman under 40 in good health and CMV-seropositive. The chain carries TRBV5-1 and TRBJ2-1, with 7 bases that match TRBD2. Sequencing was performed on PBMCs. The chain's CDR3 is CASSLGARGFYNEQFF. The CDR3 DNA reads TGCGCCAGCAGCTTGGGGGCGCGGGGGTTCTACAATGAGCAGTTCTTC. Combining the CDR3 with reference TRBV5-1 and TRBJ2-1 gives the whole variable domain KAGVTQTPRYLIKTRGQQVTLSCSPISGHRSVSWYQQTPGQGLQFLFEYFSETQRNKGNFPGRFSGRQFSNSRSEMNVSTLELGDSALYLCASSLGARGFYNEQFFGPGTRLTVL.